The clone carrying this TCR beta chain has at least ten counts. The antigen is unknown. The sample comes from a study of early T cells in non-severe SARS-CoV-2 infection. Study results and caveats: Database matching using VDJdb favored anti-spike CD8 responses, with private and CD4 specificities left missing.

Tagging with unique molecular identifiers was applied to individual cDNA molecules. TCRdb independently ran MiXCR on the 5' RACE reads; one entry per CDR3 protein. The repertoire includes around 58,000 distinct CDR3 sequences, about 8% of them detected once, and approximately 10% sits in the top ten. The CDR3 runs 15 residues. The germline V gene has CDR1 SGHTA and CDR2 FQGTGA. The V end lost 7 bases, the J end lost 3 bases, and 15 bases lay between the germline ends. The chain joins TRBV7-3 to TRBJ2-2; D unresolved. The specimen comprised whole blood, sampled at baseline. The sequence was collected from an adult who was a healthcare worker with PCR-confirmed SARS-CoV-2 infection or an uninfected control (not recorded which). CDR3 coding DNA: TGTGCCAGCATCTATATTGCCCTGGACACCGGGGAGCTGTTTTTT. It codes for CASIYIALDTGELFF.